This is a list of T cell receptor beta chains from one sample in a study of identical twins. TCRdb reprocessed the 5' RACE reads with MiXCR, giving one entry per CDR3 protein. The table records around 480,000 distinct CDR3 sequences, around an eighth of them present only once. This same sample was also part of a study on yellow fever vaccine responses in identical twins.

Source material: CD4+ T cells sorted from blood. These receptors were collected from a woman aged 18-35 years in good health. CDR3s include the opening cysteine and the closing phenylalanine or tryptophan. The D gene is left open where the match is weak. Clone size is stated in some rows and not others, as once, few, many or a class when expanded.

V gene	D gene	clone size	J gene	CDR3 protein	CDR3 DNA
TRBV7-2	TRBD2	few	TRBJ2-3	CASSQGLAGGNTDTQYF	TGTGCCAGCAGCCAGGGACTAGCGGGAGGAAACACAGATACGCAGTATTTT
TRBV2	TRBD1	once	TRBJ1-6	CASARTGTNSPLHF	TGTGCCAGCGCTCGGACAGGGACCAATTCACCCCTCCACTTT
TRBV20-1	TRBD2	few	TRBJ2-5	CSAKPTVAGPQETQYF	TGCAGTGCTAAGCCAACCGTAGCGGGGCCCCAAGAGACCCAGTACTTC
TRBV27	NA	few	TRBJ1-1	CASSLIGGEAFF	TGTGCCAGCAGTTTAATAGGGGGAGAAGCTTTCTTT
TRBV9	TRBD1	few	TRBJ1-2	CASRLRQGGDYGYTF	TGTGCCAGCAGGCTGAGACAGGGGGGGGACTATGGCTACACCTTC
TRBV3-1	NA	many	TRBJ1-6	CASTPGRGGNPPLHF	TGTGCCAGCACCCCGGGGCGAGGCGGTAATCCACCCCTCCACTTT
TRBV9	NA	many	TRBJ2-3	CASSPTSRYTDTQYF	TGTGCCAGCAGCCCAACTAGCCGCTACACAGATACGCAGTATTTT
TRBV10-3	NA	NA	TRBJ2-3	CAISRTTDTQYF	TGTGCCATCAGTCGAACCACAGATACGCAGTATTTT
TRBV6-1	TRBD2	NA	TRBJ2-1	CASSKREGIYNEQFF	TGTGCCAGCAGCAAAAGGGAGGGGATCTACAATGAGCAGTTCTTC
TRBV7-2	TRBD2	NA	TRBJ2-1	CASSLVWRGGYNEQFF	TGTGCCAGCAGCTTAGTGTGGCGGGGGGGGTACAATGAGCAGTTCTTC
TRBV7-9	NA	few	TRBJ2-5	CASNRPGQETQYF	TGTGCCAGCAATAGACCGGGGCAAGAGACCCAGTACTTC
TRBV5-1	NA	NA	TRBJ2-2	CASSPGHGELFF	TGCGCCAGCAGCCCCGGGCACGGGGAGCTGTTTTTT
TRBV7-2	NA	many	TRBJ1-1	CASSLVSVTEAFF	TGTGCCAGCAGCTTAGTATCGGTCACTGAAGCTTTCTTT
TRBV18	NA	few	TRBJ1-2	CASSPGRDYGYTF	TGTGCCAGCTCACCGGGGAGGGACTATGGCTACACCTTC
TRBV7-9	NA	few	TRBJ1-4	CASKWGVANEKLFF	TGTGCCAGCAAGTGGGGAGTGGCGAATGAAAAACTGTTTTTT
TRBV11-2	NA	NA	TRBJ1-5	CASSLGGDRHLFNQPQHF	TGTGCCAGCAGCTTAGGGGGAGACCGACACCTGTTCAATCAGCCCCAGCATTTT
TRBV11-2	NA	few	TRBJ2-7	CASARSSYEQYF	TGTGCCAGCGCGAGGAGCTCCTACGAGCAGTACTTC
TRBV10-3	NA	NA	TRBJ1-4	CAISESLTTNEKLFF	TGTGCCATCAGTGAGTCATTGACAACTAATGAAAAACTGTTTTTT
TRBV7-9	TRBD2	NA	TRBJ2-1	CASSSTEGLAPNNEQFF	TGTGCCAGCAGCTCAACCGAGGGACTAGCGCCGAACAATGAGCAGTTCTTC
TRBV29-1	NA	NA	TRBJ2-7	CSVEDPLMGGRSYEQYF	TGCAGCGTTGAAGATCCACTCATGGGGGGCAGGTCCTACGAGCAGTACTTC
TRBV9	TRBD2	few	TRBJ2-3	CASSAHPGLATDTQYF	TGTGCCAGCAGCGCCCATCCGGGACTAGCGACAGATACGCAGTATTTT
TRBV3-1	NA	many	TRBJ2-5	CASSQDPGAAKTQYF	TGTGCCAGCAGCCAAGATCCCGGGGCGGCGAAGACCCAGTACTTC
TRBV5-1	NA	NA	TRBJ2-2	CASSRGPVKLNTGELFF	TGCGCCAGCAGCCGGGGACCCGTCAAGCTAAACACCGGGGAGCTGTTTTTT
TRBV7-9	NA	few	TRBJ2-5	CASSGFGFSRYQETQYF	TGTGCCAGCAGCGGCTTCGGGTTTAGTCGGTATCAAGAGACCCAGTACTTC
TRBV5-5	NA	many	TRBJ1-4	CASTLGRVSNEKLFF	TGTGCCAGCACCCTTGGTAGGGTTTCTAATGAAAAACTGTTTTTT
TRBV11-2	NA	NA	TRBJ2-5	CASSLGGVGVAQETQYF	TGTGCCAGCAGCTTAGGTGGGGTGGGGGTTGCCCAAGAGACCCAGTACTTC
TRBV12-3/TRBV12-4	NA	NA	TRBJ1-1	CASTGALGAEAFF	TGTGCCAGCACCGGAGCCTTGGGGGCTGAAGCTTTCTTT
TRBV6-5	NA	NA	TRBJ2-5	CASSYWGGETQYF	TGTGCCAGCAGTTACTGGGGAGGAGAGACCCAGTACTTC
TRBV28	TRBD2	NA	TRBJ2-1	CASSFRTSGGLYNEQFF	TGTGCCAGCAGTTTTAGGACTAGCGGGGGGCTCTACAATGAGCAGTTCTTC
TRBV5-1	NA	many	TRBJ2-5	CASRDSIVQETQYF	TGCGCCAGCAGGGACTCTATTGTCCAAGAGACCCAGTACTTC
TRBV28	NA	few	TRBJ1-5	CASTLNGIEQPQHF	TGTGCCAGCACCCTCAATGGGATAGAGCAGCCCCAGCATTTT
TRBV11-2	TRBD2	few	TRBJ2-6	CVSSLKGLAGSSGANVLTF	TGTGTCAGCAGCTTAAAGGGGCTAGCGGGTAGCTCTGGGGCCAACGTCCTGACTTTC
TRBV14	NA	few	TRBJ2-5	CASSQAWASGTQYF	TGTGCCAGCAGCCAAGCGTGGGCGTCGGGGACCCAGTACTTC
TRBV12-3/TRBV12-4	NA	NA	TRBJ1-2	CASSPMGSTYGYTF	TGTGCCAGCAGTCCCATGGGCTCGACATATGGCTACACCTTC
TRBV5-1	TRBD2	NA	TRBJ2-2	CASSLDLSGGMNTGELFF	TGCGCCAGCAGCTTGGACCTCAGCGGGGGGATGAACACCGGGGAGCTGTTTTTT
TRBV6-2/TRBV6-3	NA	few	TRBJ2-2	CASSRDFNTGELFF	TGTGCCAGCAGTCGGGACTTTAACACCGGGGAGCTGTTTTTT
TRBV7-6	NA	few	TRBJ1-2	CASSSGLGYYGYTF	TGTGCCAGCAGCTCGGGTCTAGGGTACTATGGCTACACCTTC
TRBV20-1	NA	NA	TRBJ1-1	CSARPGQNTEAFF	TGCAGTGCTAGACCGGGACAAAACACTGAAGCTTTCTTT